Each of the 14 T cell receptor beta chains below was sequenced from the same sample in a study of blood T cell repertoires in COVID-19. Assay: immunoSEQ multiplex PCR; the TCRdb copy retains only in-frame clones and omits some. The data show 98,000 or so clones, more than 80% seen once. The sequencing sample was made of peripheral blood. The receptors shown here come from a man between 60 and 70 years old with acute or convalescent COVID-19.

The chain carries TRBV19 and TRBJ2-2; 13 bases match TRBD2. V shed 7 bases and J 4 bases; nucleotides not matched to a gene: 6. The CDR3 has 16 residues. Germline loops: CDR1 LNHDA, CDR2 SQIVND (reference sequence). CDR3 sequence reads: CASTRLAGGVTGELFF. The CDR3, as DNA: TGTGCCAGTACCAGACTAGCGGGAGGAGTCACCGGGGAGCTGTTTTTT.

This chain joins TRBV7-9 and TRBJ2-1; 14 bases are a match to TRBD2. J gave up 0 bases and V 5 bases, and 3 bases lay outside the gene matches. The V gene's germline CDR1 is SEHNR and CDR2 FQNEAQ (reference sequence). The CDR3 loop spans 17 amino acids. The CDR3 sequence: CASSRGTSGSSYNEQFF. The DNA for the CDR3 is TGTGCCAGCAGCCGAGGGACTAGCGGGAGCTCCTACAATGAGCAGTTCTTC.

The rearrangement joins TRBV5-1 to TRBJ2-1, with D perhaps matching TRBD1 (6 bases). The CDR3 is made up of 15 amino acids. V was pared by 4 bases and J by 7 bases, with 18 bases between. Germline V gene data show CDR1 as SGHRS and CDR2 as YFSETQ. CDR3 in amino acids: CASSMSAVRGNEQFF. In DNA form, the CDR3 reads TGCGCCAGCAGCATGTCAGCGGTTAGGGGGAATGAGCAGTTCTTC.

The chain carries TRBV29-1 and TRBJ1-1; the D is unclear. There are 14 residues in the CDR3. The ends were cut back, 4 bases at V and 3 bases at J, with 15 bases in the middle. Germline V gives CDR1 SQVTM, CDR2 ANQGSEA. The CDR3 DNA sequence: TGCAGCGTTGGCCTGACCCCTCGGGACACTGAAGCTTTCTTT. Amino acids: CSVGLTPRDTEAFF.

This chain's CDR3 is CASSFSSSGGSGETQYF. CDR3 nucleotides: TGTGCCAGCAGCTTTTCATCCAGCGGGGGCTCGGGAGAGACCCAGTACTTC. The chain combines TRBV7-2 with TRBJ2-5; 8 nucleotides agree with TRBD2. The V gene's germline CDR1 is SGHTA and CDR2 FQGNSA. Trimming took 3 bases from V and 4 from J; bases not matched to a gene: 13. The CDR3 spans 17 residues.

The CDR3 region is CASKDTGLNTEAFF. CDR3 nucleotides: TGTGCCAGTAAAGATACGGGATTGAACACTGAAGCTTTCTTT. V usage is TRBV19 and J usage is TRBJ1-1, with D unclear. Trimming took 7 bases from V and 0 from J, leaving 12 bases between them. CDR3 length: 14 residues. The germline gives CDR1 LNHDA, CDR2 SQIVND (reference sequence).

The count of this clone is one. The chain has TRBV6-5 and TRBJ1-3, with 8 bases aligning to TRBD1. Germline V CDR1 and CDR2: MNHEY, SVGAGI. This CDR3 is 15 amino acids long. V was pared by 6 bases and J by 5 bases, with 9 bases of the junction left unmatched. CDR3 in amino acids: CASSRTGTGRNTIYF. The DNA of the CDR3 is TGTGCCAGCAGCAGAACCGGGACAGGCAGAAACACCATATATTTT.

The V and J genes are TRBV12-3 or TRBV12-4 and TRBJ1-2; the D is unclear. The CDR3 totals 13 residues. The V and J ends lost 7 bases and 2 bases respectively, with 11 bases between them. As DNA, the CDR3 is TGTGCCAGCAACCCCGTGCGGAACTATGGCTACACCTTC. Its protein product is CASNPVRNYGYTF.

This clone turned up a few times. The V call is TRBV7-9, the J call TRBJ1-1; D is unclear. Germline V lookup: CDR1 SEHNR, CDR2 FQNEAQ (reference sequence). Between the trimmed V and J ends, which lost 1 base and 1 base, there was a span of 10 bases. CDR3 length equals 15 residues. CDR3 sequence reads: CASSLVQVRNTEAFF. Written as DNA, the CDR3 is TGTGCCAGCAGCTTAGTCCAGGTGAGGAACACTGAAGCTTTCTTT.

This rearrangement joins TRBV27 to TRBJ2-2; D gene unclear. With 4 bases removed from V and 5 bases from J, the gap between germline ends came to 8 bases. The CDR3 is 13 residues long. CDR1 MNHEY and CDR2 SMNVEV come from the germline V gene (reference sequence). CDR3 DNA: TGTGCCAGCAGTTCCTGGGCAACCGGGGAGCTGTTTTTT. Translated: CASSSWATGELFF.

The chain uses TRBV21-1 and TRBJ2-2; the table's TRBD2 call for D was not verified on the DNA. TRBV21-1 constitutes a pseudogene. The CDR3 has 17 residues. CDR3 residues: CASSNSAVYGSTGELFF. The CDR3 DNA is TGTGCCAGCAGCAACTCGGCGGTATACGGATCCACCGGGGAGCTGTTTTTT.

The genes are TRBV12-3 or TRBV12-4 and TRBJ2-1; perhaps TRBD1 as D (5 bases). Trimming left V 3 bases short and J 9 bases short, with 12 bases between. CDR3 length: 13 amino acids. CDR3 protein: CASSLVGVGEQFF. DNA for the CDR3: TGTGCCAGCAGTTTGGTAGGGGTCGGTGAGCAGTTCTTC.

This chain joins TRBV10-3 and TRBJ2-7; 8 nucleotides align to TRBD1. Germline CDR1 reads ENHRY; CDR2 reads SYGVKD. The V segment lost 5 bases and the J segment 3 bases; nucleotides outside the gene matches: 6. The CDR3 totals 14 residues. The CDR3 is CAISPGQGSYEQYV. CDR3 DNA sequence: TGTGCCATCAGTCCTGGACAGGGAAGCTACGAGCAGTACGTC.

J is TRBJ1-3 and V is TRBV2; D is possibly TRBD1 (5 bases). V dropped 7 bases and J dropped 0 bases, with 13 bases sitting between them. The CDR3 is 15 residues long. Germline assignment: CDR1 SNHLY and CDR2 FYNNEI. The CDR3 here is CASTPWGNSGNTIYF. The CDR3 nucleotides read TGTGCCAGCACGCCTTGGGGCAACTCTGGAAACACCATATATTTT.